This TCR beta chain was captured by sequencing in a study of T cell responses to AZD1222 COVID-19 vaccine. Study in general: Whether given at about 4 or about 12 weeks, second doses were pooled. Overall study findings and caveats: There were vaccine-associated CD4 TCRs across spike, dominant at 160-218 and 743-854. Close to half of all spike-specific TCRs reportedly target regions of the variants that are unmutated.

The germline gives CDR1 SGHRS, CDR2 YFSETQ. The CDR3 totals 16 residues. V gave up 2 bases and J gave up 0 bases, with 11 bases separating them. About this clone itself: Its target is not known.

The protocol was immunoSEQ multiplex PCR, while the TCRdb copy is restricted to in-frame clones and leaves out a portion. The repertoire consists of 100,000 to 130,000 clones, with more than 70% occurring once and the leading ten covering about 7%. The V and J genes are TRBV5-1 and TRBJ1-4; TRBD1 might be the D (5 bases). This TCR was sampled from an adult in good health. The source material was peripheral blood, sampled on day 0 of AZD1222 vaccination. The CDR3 DNA reads as TGCGCCAGCAGCTTTACAGGACCTGCAACTAATGAAAAACTGTTTTTT. This gives the protein CASSFTGPATNEKLFF.